The next 9 T cell receptor beta chains were all read from a single sample in a study of CD8+ T cells in alopecia areata. Sample treatment: oral pan-JAK inhibitor, 5-10 mg twice daily. cDNA serving as the sequencing template came from extracted, reverse transcribed RNA. Here immunoSEQ multiplex PCR was the method, and the copy in TCRdb shows in-frame clones only, minus some. The table lists about 220,000 clones, about 50% of them singletons. This specimen was CD4+ T cells sorted from blood, taken at week 4, from a patient treated with tofacitinib. All receptors derive from a human donor with alopecia areata.

The chain uses TRBV5-6 and TRBJ1-1; 10 nucleotides match TRBD1. This CDR3 has 14 amino acids. V was pared by 4 bases and J by 5 bases, with 5 bases of the junction left unmatched. Germline loops: CDR1 SGHDT, CDR2 YYEEEE. The CDR3 reads CASSPVGQGTEAFF. CDR3 DNA: TGTGCCAGCAGCCCGGTGGGACAGGGGACTGAAGCTTTCTTT.

This chain joins TRBV29-1 and TRBJ1-4, with D hard to call. The germline V gene has CDR1 SQVTM and CDR2 ANQGSEA. This CDR3 is 13 amino acids long. V was pared by 7 bases and J by 5 bases, with 14 bases between. The CDR3 sequence: CSAAVLQNEKLFF. CDR3 bases: TGCAGCGCCGCCGTCCTCCAGAATGAAAAACTGTTTTTT. Combining the CDR3 with reference TRBV29-1 and TRBJ1-4 gives the whole variable domain SAVISQKPSRDICQRGTSLTIQCQVDSQVTMMFWYRQQPGQSLTLIATANQGSEATYESGFVIDKFPISRPNLTFSTLTVSNMSPEDSSIYLCSAAVLQNEKLFFGSGTQLSVL.

This clone was seen a few times. The CDR3, as DNA: TGTGCCAGCAGCGGGACCTCCACCGGGGAGCTGTTTTTT. Translating gives CASSGTSTGELFF. V gene TRBV14 combines with J gene TRBJ2-2, with D perhaps assigned TRBD1 or TRBD2 (5 bases each). The CDR3 runs 13 residues. Trimming removed 5 bases from V and 4 bases from J, with 8 bases in between. Germline CDR1 reads SGHDN; CDR2 reads FVKESK.

J is TRBJ1-2 and V is TRBV27; TRBD1 might be the D (6 bases). Germline V gene data show CDR1 as MNHEY and CDR2 as SMNVEV (reference sequence). Trimming pared 7 bases from V and 6 bases from J, leaving 15 bases between. The CDR3 contains 13 residues. In DNA, the CDR3 is TGTGCCAGCACTACATCGGGGGGGCATGGCTACACCTTC. This sequence encodes CASTTSGGHGYTF.

This chain connects TRBV30 to TRBJ2-5; D assignment may be TRBD1 or TRBD2 (5 bases each). This CDR3 is built from 14 residues. The V and J ends lost 0 bases and 5 bases respectively, with 13 bases between them. CDR1 and CDR2 from the germline V gene are GTSNPN and SVGIG (reference sequence). The CDR3 sequence is CAWSVGRGVETQYF. The CDR3 nucleotides read TGTGCCTGGAGTGTGGGGAGAGGGGTGGAGACCCAGTACTTC.

This clone appeared a few times. The sample has other DNA sequences that encode this CDR3 too. V and J are TRBV29-1 and TRBJ1-1; TRBD1 agrees at 7 bases. The CDR3 sequence is 12 residues long. Trimming cost V 7 bases and J 0 bases; bases outside gene matches: 2. Per germline, CDR1 SQVTM and CDR2 ANQGSEA. CDR3: CSGGQVNTEAFF. For the CDR3, the DNA is TGCAGCGGTGGACAGGTGAACACTGAAGCTTTCTTT.

The rearrangement joins TRBV18 to TRBJ1-1, with D uncertain. CDR3 length: 14 amino acids. Trimming left V 2 bases short and J 4 bases short, with 11 bases between. In germline, CDR1 is KGHSH, CDR2 LQKENI. For the CDR3, the DNA is TGTGCCAGCTCACCAGGAATTCGTGTCACTGAAGCTTTCTTT. Its protein product is CASSPGIRVTEAFF.

The genes are TRBV7-8 and TRBJ2-7; TRBD2 agrees at 9 bases. The CDR3 is made up of 14 amino acids. With 0 bases clipped from V and 6 bases from J, the junction kept 3 bases outside the gene matches. The germline V gene encodes CDR1 SGHVS and CDR2 FQNEAQ. CDR3 coding DNA: TGTGCCAGCAGCTTAGCTAGCGGGGGAACCGAGCAGTACTTC. Protein: CASSLASGGTEQYF. Drawing the rest from reference TRBV7-8 and TRBJ2-7, the complete variable domain is GAGVSQSPRYKVAKRGQDVALRCDPISGHVSLFWYQQALGQGPEFLTYFQNEAQLDKSGLPSDRFFAERPEGSVSTLKIQRTQQEDSAVYLCASSLASGGTEQYFGPGTRLTVT.

This clone was found a few times. The V call is TRBV29-1, the J call TRBJ2-5; D remains unclear. Germline CDR1 and CDR2: SQVTM and ANQGSEA. The ends were cut back, 7 bases at V and 4 bases at J, with 22 bases in the middle. This CDR3 contains 15 residues. The CDR3 nucleotides read TGCAGCGCCGGTCAGGCTGGCGGAGTGGGAGAGACCCAGTACTTC. Amino acid sequence: CSAGQAGGVGETQYF.